This T cell receptor beta chain is from a study of T cells after yellow fever vaccination. In this sample, this clonotype turned up many times. Using its own MiXCR run on the 5' RACE reads, TCRdb lists one record per CDR3 protein. The data show 100,000 to 150,000 distinct CDR3 sequences, with 7.5% to 10% seen just once and 30% to 50% held by the top ten. Deletions cut 4 bases from V and 2 bases from J, with 14 bases between. CDR1 is LGHNA, CDR2 YNFKEQ, per germline. The CDR3 extends over 15 amino acids. The TCR sequence derives from a man between 18 and 35 years old who received the YFV17D yellow fever vaccine. J is TRBJ2-5 and V is TRBV4-2; possibly TRBD1 for D (5 bases). Source: CD8+ T cells sorted from PBMCs, taken on the day of the yellow fever booster vaccination. CDR3: CASSPYGRDQETQYF. For the CDR3, the DNA is TGTGCCAGCAGCCCTTACGGCAGGGATCAAGAGACCCAGTACTTC.